The 6 T cell receptor beta chains reported below all come from one sample, sequenced in a study of blood T cell repertoires in COVID-19. The assay was immunoSEQ multiplex PCR, and TCRdb's table has in-frame clones only and misses some. The sample lists around 140,000 clones, over 70% occurring once. The sequenced material came from PBMCs or T cells enriched from blood (not recorded which). The source is a man in his sixties who had recovered from COVID-19.

The chain is built from TRBV6-5 and TRBJ2-7, with 10 bases matching TRBD2. V lost 7 bases to trimming and J lost 1 base; unmatched junction nucleotides: 4. CDR3 size: 14 residues. In germline, CDR1 is MNHEY, CDR2 SVGAGI. The CDR3 loop is CASNIAGGSYEQYF. CDR3 DNA: TGTGCCAGCAATATAGCGGGAGGATCCTACGAGCAGTACTTC.

V is TRBV27 and J is TRBJ1-1; maybe TRBD1 (5 bases). CDR3 size: 14 residues. Germline values: CDR1 MNHEY, CDR2 SMNVEV (reference sequence). Trimming took 5 bases from V and 3 from J, leaving 13 bases between them. The CDR3 DNA follows: TGTGCCAGCAGTACCACGGCAGGGCACACTGAAGCTTTCTTT. Its translation: CASSTTAGHTEAFF.

The rearrangement joins TRBV6-5 to TRBJ2-1, with 7 bases fitting TRBD2. The CDR3 contains 16 residues. The germline V gene encodes CDR1 MNHEY and CDR2 SVGAGI. Unmatched junction bases numbered 6, after V lost 4 bases and J lost 0 bases. CDR3 sequence: CASSFPSGSSYNEQFF. The CDR3 DNA follows: TGTGCCAGCAGTTTCCCTAGCGGTAGCTCCTACAATGAGCAGTTCTTC.

The J gene is TRBJ2-1, the V gene TRBV7-3; 9 nucleotides line up with TRBD2. The CDR3 runs 16 residues. With 0 bases clipped from V and 8 bases from J, the junction kept 8 bases outside the gene matches. The germline V gene encodes CDR1 SGHTA and CDR2 FQGTGA. The CDR3 protein is CASSLTGGRAQDEQFF. Here the CDR3 DNA reads TGTGCCAGCAGCTTAACGGGCGGGAGGGCCCAGGATGAGCAGTTCTTC.

The chain carries TRBV28 and TRBJ1-3, with unresolved D. V shed 7 bases and J shed 0 bases, with 10 bases lying between them. CDR1 and CDR2 from the germline V gene are MDHEN and SYDVKM. This CDR3 region has 14 residues. CDR3 residues: CASMGKSSGNTIYF. CDR3 coding DNA: TGTGCCAGCATGGGCAAGAGCTCTGGAAACACCATATATTTT. Drawing the rest from reference TRBV28 and TRBJ1-3, the complete variable domain is DVKVTQSSRYLVKRTGEKVFLECVQDMDHENMFWYRQDPGLGLRLIYFSYDVKMKEKGDIPEGYSVSREKKERFSLILESASTNQTSMYLCASMGKSSGNTIYFGEGSWLTVV.

CDR3 loop: CSARGFTYEQYF. The CDR3 DNA reads TGCAGCGCCAGGGGGTTCACCTACGAGCAGTACTTC. J is TRBJ2-7 and V is TRBV29-1, with TRBD1 matching 7 bases. With V trimmed by 7 bases and J by 2 bases, 5 bases remained unmatched. This CDR3 spans 12 amino acids. Per the germline V gene, CDR1 is SQVTM and CDR2 is ANQGSEA.